This T cell receptor beta chain comes out of a study of CD8 T cell repertoires and HIV-1 epitope variants. Background on the study: Separate wells received one of Twenty-five Gag or Nef variant peptides. Epitopes were three Gag families plus Nef HW9 and YT9.

The repertoire was sequenced with immunoSEQ multiplex PCR; TCRdb's copy has only in-frame clones and lacks some. The table shows just over 4,000 clones, with roughly 72% occurring only once. V was pared by 6 bases and J by 7 bases, with 11 bases of the junction left unmatched. Germline CDR1 reads SNHLY; CDR2 reads FYNNEI. CDR3 length: 15 amino acids. Study-wide results and caveats: Beta chains alone show antigen proliferation, not cytokine profile or function. Some ten antigen-specific TCR beta clonotypes were found; roughly 6 seemed cross-reactive to variants.

Concerning this clone itself: Its antigen is as yet unknown.

The rearrangement links TRBV2 to TRBJ2-1, with 8 nucleotides matching TRBD1. The source material was cultured CD8+ T cells derived from PBMCs. The origin of this receptor is a male donor with HIV. The CDR3 DNA is TGTGCCAGCAGACTTCCGGGACAGGTAGAAAATGAGCAGTTCTTC. This codes for CASRLPGQVENEQFF.